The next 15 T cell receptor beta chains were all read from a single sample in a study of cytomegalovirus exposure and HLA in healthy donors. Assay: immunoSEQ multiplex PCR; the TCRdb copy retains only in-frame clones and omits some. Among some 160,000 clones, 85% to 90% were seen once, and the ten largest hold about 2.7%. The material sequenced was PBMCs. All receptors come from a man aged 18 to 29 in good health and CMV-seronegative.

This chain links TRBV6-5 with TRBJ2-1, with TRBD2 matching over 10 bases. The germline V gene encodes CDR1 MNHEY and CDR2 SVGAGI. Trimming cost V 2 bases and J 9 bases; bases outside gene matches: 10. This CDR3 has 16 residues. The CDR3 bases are TGTGCCAGCAGTTACAGGACTAGCGGCGTGAGGCCTGAGCAGTTCTTC. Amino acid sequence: CASSYRTSGVRPEQFF.

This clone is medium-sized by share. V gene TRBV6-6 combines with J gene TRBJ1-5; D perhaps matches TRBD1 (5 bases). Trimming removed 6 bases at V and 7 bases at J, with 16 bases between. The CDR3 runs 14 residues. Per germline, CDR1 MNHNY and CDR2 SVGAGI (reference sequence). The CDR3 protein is CASRSGWGEQPQHF. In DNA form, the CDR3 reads TGTGCCAGCAGGAGCGGGTGGGGGGAACAGCCCCAGCATTTT.

The CDR3 loop reads CATSRANEKLFF. In DNA, the CDR3 is TGTGCCACCAGCAGGGCCAATGAAAAACTGTTTTTT. This chain links TRBV15 with TRBJ1-4; D is unclear. CDR3 length: 12 residues. Trimming pared 3 bases from V and 5 bases from J, leaving 4 bases between. CDR1 and CDR2 (germline): LNHNV, YYDKDF (reference sequence).

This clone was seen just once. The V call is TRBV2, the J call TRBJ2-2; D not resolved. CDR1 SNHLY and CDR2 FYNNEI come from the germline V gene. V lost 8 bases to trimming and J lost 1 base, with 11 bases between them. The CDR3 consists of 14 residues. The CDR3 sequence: CASVDLRNTGELFF. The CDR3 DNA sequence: TGTGCCAGCGTCGATCTCAGGAACACCGGGGAGCTGTTTTTT. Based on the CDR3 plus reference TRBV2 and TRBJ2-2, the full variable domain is EPEVTQTPSHQVTQMGQEVILRCVPISNHLYFYWYRQILGQKVEFLVSFYNNEISEKSEIFDDQFSVERPDGSNFTLKIRSTKLEDSAMYFCASVDLRNTGELFFGEGSRLTVL.

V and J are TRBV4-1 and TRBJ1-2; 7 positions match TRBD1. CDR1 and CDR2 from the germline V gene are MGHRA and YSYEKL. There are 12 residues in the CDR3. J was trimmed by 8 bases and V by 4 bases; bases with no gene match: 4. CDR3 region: CASSRDSNGYTF. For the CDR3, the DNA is TGCGCCAGCAGCCGGGACAGTAACGGCTACACCTTC.

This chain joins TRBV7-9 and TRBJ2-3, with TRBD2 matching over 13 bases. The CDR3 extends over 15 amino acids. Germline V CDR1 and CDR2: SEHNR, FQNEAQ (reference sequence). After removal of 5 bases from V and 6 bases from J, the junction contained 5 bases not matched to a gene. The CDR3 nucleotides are TGTGCCAGCAGCCCCCCGGGACTAGCGGGGGATACGCAGTATTTT. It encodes CASSPPGLAGDTQYF.

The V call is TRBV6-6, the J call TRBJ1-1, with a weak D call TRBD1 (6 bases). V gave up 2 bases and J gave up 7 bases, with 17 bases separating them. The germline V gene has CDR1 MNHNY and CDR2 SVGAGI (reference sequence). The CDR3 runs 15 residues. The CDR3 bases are TGTGCCAGCAGTTACCCCCCACAGGGCAGGGATGAAGCTTTCTTT. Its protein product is CASSYPPQGRDEAFF.

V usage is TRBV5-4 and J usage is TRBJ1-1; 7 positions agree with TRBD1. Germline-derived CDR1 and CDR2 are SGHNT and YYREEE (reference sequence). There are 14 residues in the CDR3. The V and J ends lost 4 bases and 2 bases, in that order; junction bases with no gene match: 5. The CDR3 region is CASSGGGLNTEAFF. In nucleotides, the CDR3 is TGTGCCAGCAGCGGAGGGGGCCTAAACACTGAAGCTTTCTTT.

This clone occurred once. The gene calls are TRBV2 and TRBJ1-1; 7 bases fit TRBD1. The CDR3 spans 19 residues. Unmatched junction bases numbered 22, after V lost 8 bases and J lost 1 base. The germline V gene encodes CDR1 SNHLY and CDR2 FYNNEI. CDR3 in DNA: TGTGCCAGCTGCGCCCTTGGCGGGACAGCAATAAACTCGAACACTGAAGCTTTCTTT. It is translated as CASCALGGTAINSNTEAFF.

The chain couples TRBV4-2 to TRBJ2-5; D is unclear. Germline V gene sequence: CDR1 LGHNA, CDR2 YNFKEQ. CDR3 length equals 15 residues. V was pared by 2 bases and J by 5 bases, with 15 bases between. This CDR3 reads CASSQSQEGRETQYF. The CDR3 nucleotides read TGTGCCAGCAGCCAATCTCAAGAAGGCAGGGAGACCCAGTACTTC.

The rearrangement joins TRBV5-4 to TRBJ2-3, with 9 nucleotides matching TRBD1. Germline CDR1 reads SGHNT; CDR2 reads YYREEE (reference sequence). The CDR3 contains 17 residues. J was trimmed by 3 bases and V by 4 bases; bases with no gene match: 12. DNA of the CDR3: TGTGCCAGCAGCCTGGGGGGACAGGGAAGTGGGACAGATACGCAGTATTTT. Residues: CASSLGGQGSGTDTQYF.

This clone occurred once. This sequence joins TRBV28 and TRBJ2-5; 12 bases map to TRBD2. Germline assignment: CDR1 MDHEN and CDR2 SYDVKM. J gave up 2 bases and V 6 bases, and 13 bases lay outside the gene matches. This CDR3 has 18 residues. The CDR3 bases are TGTGCCAGCAGCACGATACTCGGACTAGCGGGGATGCAAGAGACCCAGTACTTC. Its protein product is CASSTILGLAGMQETQYF.

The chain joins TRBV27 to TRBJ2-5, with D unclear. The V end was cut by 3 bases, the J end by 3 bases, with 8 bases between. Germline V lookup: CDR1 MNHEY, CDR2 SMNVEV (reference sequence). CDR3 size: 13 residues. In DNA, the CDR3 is TGTGCCAGCAGTTTGGGCAGAAAAGAGACCCAGTACTTC. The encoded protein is CASSLGRKETQYF.

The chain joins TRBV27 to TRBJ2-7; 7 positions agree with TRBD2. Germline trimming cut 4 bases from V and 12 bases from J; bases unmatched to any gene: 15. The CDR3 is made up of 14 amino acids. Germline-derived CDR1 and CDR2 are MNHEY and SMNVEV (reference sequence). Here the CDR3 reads CASSSSGDRQVGYF. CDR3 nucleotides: TGTGCCAGCAGTTCCAGCGGGGACCGTCAAGTAGGGTACTTC.

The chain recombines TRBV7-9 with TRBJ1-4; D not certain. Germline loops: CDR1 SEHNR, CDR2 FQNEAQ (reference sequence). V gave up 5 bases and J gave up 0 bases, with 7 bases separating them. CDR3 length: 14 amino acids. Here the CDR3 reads CASSHDSTNEKLFF. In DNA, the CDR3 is TGTGCCAGCAGCCACGACTCAACTAATGAAAAACTGTTTTTT.